This T cell receptor (beta chain) was identified in a study of blood T cell repertoires in COVID-19. In the study overall: Both acute and convalescent COVID-19 samples were obtained from the United States, Italy and Spain. Sample material is recorded as cDNA or gDNA derived from T cells, B-cell-depleted T cells, or PBMCs.

Authors' methods: Reference gene primers were amplified, and this amplification served to estimate nucleated cell counts. Here immunoSEQ multiplex PCR was the method, and the copy in TCRdb shows in-frame clones only, minus some. V, J and clone size reflect that table, while D and trimming were determined from the DNA. This sample carries more than 300,000 clones, approximately 90% of them seen once, and the ten largest clones take 1.6%. The CDR3 is 13 amino acids. Germline V gene data show CDR1 as ENHRY and CDR2 as SYGVKD. Unmatched junction bases numbered 3, after V lost 10 bases and J lost 2 bases.

The chain employs TRBV10-3 and TRBJ1-5, with 9 bases matching TRBD1. The sample comprised peripheral blood. This receptor was taken from a woman in her 30s with COVID-19, enrolled during active disease. The CDR3 region is CATRDRGNQPQHF. CDR3 nucleotides: TGTGCCACCCGGGACAGGGGCAATCAGCCCCAGCATTTT.